This T cell receptor beta chain emerged from a study of vaccination effects on CD4 cells after COVID-19. Study-wide results and caveats: Clones of infection and vaccine origin contracted markedly late after vaccination. Few convalescent patients and no early post-infection timepoints were included in the study.

The CDR3 has 17 amino acids. The germline V gene encodes CDR1 KGHSH and CDR2 LQKENI. The V end lost 3 bases, the J end lost 0 bases, and 12 bases lay between the germline ends. Having been cultured for around ten days, the cells underwent CD4+ T cell isolation. The cohort was immunized with two doses of either the BNT162b2 or mRNA-1273 vaccine. The study found no prior SARS-CoV-2 infection in the vaccine recipients, who tested negative for nucleocapsid antibodies. On days 3 and 7, fresh IL-2 medium replaced half the medium. Clones were sequenced by immunoSEQ multiplex PCR, and TCRdb holds only the in-frame ones, with some missing. The repertoire has just under 75,000 clones, around 70% of them found once; the top ten carry roughly 2.1%. As regards this clone: Its antigen remains unidentified.

The TCR sequence derives from a human donor who received a COVID-19 vaccine. This rearrangement joins TRBV18 to TRBJ2-6; TRBD1 might be the D (6 bases). The sequencing used CD4+ T cells from PBMCs cultured without peptide, collected after COVID-19 vaccination. CDR3 DNA: TGTGCCAGCTCACCGATGCAGGGGAGCTCTGGGGCCAACGTCCTGACTTTC. Translated: CASSPMQGSSGANVLTF.